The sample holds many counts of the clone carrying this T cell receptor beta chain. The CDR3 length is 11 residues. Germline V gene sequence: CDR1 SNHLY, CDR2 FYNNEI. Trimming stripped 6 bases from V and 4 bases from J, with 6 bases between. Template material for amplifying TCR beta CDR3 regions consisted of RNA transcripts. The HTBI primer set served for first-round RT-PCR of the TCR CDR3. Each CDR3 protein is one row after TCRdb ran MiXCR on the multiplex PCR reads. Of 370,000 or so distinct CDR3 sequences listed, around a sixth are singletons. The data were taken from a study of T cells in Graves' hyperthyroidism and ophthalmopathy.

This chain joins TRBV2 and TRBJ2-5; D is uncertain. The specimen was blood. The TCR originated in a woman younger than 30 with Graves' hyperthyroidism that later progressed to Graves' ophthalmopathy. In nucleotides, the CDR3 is TGTGCCAGCAGCGTAAGAGAGACCCAGTACTTC. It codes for CASSVRETQYF.